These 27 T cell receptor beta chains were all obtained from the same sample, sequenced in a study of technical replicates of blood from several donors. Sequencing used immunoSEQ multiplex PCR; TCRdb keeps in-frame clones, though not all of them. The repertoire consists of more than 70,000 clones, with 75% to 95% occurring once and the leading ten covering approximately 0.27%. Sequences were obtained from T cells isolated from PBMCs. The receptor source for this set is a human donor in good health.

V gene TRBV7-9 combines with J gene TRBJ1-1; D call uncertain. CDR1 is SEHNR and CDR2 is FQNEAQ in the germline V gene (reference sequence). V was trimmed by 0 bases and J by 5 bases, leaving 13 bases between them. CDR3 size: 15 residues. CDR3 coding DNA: TGTGCCAGCAGCTTAGCGCAGGCCAGTAGGACTGAAGCTTTCTTT. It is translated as CASSLAQASRTEAFF.

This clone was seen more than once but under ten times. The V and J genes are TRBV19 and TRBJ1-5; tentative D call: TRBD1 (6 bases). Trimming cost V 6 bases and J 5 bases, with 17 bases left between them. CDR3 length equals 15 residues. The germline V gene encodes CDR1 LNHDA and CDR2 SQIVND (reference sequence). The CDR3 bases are TGTGCCAGTAGGCCTCTTGGACAGTGGGATCAGCCCCAGCATTTT. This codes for CASRPLGQWDQPQHF.

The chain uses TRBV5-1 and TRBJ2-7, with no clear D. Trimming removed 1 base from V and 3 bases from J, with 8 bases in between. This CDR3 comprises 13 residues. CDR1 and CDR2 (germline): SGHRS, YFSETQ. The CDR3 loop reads CASSLYPGYEQYF. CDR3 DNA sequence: TGCGCCAGCAGCTTGTATCCGGGCTACGAGCAGTACTTC.

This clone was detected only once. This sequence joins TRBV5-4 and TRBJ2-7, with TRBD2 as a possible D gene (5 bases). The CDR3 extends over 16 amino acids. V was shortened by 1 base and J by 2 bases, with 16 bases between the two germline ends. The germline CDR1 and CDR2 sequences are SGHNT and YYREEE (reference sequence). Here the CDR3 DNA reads TGTGCCAGCAGCTTGTATGCGCCTAGCCTCCCCTACGAGCAGTACTTC. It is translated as CASSLYAPSLPYEQYF.

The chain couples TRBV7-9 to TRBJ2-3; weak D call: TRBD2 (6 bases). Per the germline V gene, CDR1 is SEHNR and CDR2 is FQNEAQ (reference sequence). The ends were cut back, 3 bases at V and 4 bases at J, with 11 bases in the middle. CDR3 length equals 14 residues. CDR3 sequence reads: CASSLGDFADTQYF. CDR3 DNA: TGTGCCAGCAGCTTGGGGGACTTCGCAGATACGCAGTATTTT.

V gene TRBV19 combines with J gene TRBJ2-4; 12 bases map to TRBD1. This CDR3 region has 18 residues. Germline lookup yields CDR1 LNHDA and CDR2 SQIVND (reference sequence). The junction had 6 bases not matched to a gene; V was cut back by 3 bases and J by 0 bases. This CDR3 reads CASSIPGQGALAKNIQYF. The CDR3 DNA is TGTGCCAGTAGTATTCCGGGACAGGGGGCCCTAGCCAAAAACATTCAGTACTTC.

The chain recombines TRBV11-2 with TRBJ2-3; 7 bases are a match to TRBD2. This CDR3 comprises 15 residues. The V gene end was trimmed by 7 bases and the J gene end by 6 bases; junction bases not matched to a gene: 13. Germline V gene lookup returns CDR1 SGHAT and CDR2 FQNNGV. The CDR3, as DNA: TGTGCCAGCATCGCCCTCCGACTAGCTGGGGATACGCAGTATTTT. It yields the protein CASIALRLAGDTQYF. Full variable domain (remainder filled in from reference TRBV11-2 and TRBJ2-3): EAGVAQSPRYKIIEKRQSVAFWCNPISGHATLYWYQQILGQGPKLLIQFQNNGVVDDSQLPKDRFSAERLKGVDSTLKIQPAKLEDSAVYLCASIALRLAGDTQYFGPGTRLTVL.

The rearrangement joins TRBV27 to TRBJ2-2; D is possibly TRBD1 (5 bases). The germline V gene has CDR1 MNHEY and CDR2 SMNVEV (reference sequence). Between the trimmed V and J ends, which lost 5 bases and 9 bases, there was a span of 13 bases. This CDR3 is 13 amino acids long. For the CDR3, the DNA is TGTGCCAGCAGTCTAACAGGCAGCTGGGAGCTGTTTTTT. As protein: CASSLTGSWELFF.

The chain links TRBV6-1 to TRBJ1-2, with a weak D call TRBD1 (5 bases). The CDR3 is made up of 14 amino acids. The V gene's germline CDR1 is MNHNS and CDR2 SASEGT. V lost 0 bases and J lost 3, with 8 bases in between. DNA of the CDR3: TGTGCCAGCAGTGAAGCGGGGCAGGACTATGGCTACACCTTC. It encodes CASSEAGQDYGYTF.

The DNA of the CDR3 is TGTGCCAGCAGCCTTACAGGGCACTCCTACGAGCAGTACTTC. Translating it yields CASSLTGHSYEQYF. The chain is built from TRBV7-2 and TRBJ2-7, with D possibly TRBD1 on 6 matching bases. This CDR3 is built from 14 residues. Trimming stripped 5 bases from V and 0 bases from J, with 11 bases between. Germline V gene sequence: CDR1 SGHTA, CDR2 FQGNSA.

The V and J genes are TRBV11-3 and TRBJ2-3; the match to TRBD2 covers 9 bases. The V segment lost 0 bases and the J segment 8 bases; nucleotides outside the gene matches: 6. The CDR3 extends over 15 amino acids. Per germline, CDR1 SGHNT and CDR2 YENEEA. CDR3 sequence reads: CASSLERGGGVTQYF. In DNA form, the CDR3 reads TGTGCCAGCAGCTTAGAGCGGGGGGGTGGCGTTACGCAGTATTTT.

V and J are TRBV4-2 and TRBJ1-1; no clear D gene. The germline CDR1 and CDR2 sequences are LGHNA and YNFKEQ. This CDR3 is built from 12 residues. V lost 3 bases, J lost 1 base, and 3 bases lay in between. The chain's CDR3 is CASSHQNTEAFF. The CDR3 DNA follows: TGTGCCAGCAGCCACCAGAACACTGAAGCTTTCTTT.

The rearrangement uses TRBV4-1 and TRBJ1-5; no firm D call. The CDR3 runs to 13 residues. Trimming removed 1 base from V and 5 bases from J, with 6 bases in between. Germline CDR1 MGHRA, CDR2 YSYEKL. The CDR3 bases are TGCGCCAGCAGCCAAGCGCAGTATCAGCCCCAGCATTTT. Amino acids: CASSQAQYQPQHF.

The CDR3 DNA sequence: TGTGCCAGCAGCCCCACAGGGGGTGGCGGGGAGCTGTTTTTT. Encoded protein: CASSPTGGGGELFF. J is TRBJ2-2 and V is TRBV7-8; 8 nucleotides match TRBD1. The CDR3 runs to 14 residues. The J segment lost 7 bases and the V segment lost 5 bases, leaving 6 bases of the junction unmatched. CDR1 SGHVS and CDR2 FQNEAQ come from the germline V gene.

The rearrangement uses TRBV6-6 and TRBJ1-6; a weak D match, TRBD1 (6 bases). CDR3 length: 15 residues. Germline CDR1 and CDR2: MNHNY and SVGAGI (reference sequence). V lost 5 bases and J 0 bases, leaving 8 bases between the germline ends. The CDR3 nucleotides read TGTGCCAGCAGTGACAGGAGCTCCTATAATTCACCCCTCCACTTT. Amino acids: CASSDRSSYNSPLHF.

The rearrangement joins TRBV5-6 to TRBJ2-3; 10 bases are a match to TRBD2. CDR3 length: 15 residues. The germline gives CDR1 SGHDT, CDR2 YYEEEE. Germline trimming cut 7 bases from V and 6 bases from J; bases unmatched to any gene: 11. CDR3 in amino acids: CASQSSGGYYDTQYF. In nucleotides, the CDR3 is TGTGCCAGCCAGTCTAGCGGGGGATATTATGATACGCAGTATTTT.

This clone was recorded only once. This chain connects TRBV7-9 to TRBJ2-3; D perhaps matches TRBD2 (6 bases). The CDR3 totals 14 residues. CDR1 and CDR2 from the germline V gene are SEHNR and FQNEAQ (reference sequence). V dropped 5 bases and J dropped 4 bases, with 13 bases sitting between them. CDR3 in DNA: TGTGCCAGCAGCCCCTCCGGGACTCCAGATACGCAGTATTTT. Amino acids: CASSPSGTPDTQYF.

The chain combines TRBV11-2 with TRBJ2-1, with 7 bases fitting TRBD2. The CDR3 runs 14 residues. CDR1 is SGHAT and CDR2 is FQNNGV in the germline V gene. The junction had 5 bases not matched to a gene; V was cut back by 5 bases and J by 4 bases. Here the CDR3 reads CASSPPSGYNEQFF. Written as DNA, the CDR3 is TGTGCCAGCAGCCCCCCTAGCGGATACAATGAGCAGTTCTTC.

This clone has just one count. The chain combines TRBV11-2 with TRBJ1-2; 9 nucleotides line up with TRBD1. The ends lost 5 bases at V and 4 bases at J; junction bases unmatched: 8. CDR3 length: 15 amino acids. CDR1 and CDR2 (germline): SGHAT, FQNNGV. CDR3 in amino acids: CASSRDRDFIYGYTF. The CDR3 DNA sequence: TGTGCCAGCAGCCGGGACAGGGACTTTATCTATGGCTACACCTTC.

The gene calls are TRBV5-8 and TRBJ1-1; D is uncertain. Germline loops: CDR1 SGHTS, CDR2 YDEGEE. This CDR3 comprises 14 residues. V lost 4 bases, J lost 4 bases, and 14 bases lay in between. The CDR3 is CASSKTSSFTEAFF. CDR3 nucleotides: TGTGCCAGCAGCAAAACCTCCAGTTTCACTGAAGCTTTCTTT.

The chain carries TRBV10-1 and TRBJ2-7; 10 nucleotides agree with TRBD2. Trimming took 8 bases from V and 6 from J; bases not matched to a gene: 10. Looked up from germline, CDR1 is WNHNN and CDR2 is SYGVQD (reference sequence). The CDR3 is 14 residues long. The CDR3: CASSISRLAGEQYF. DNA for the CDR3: TGCGCCAGCTCAATATCGAGACTAGCGGGCGAGCAGTACTTC.

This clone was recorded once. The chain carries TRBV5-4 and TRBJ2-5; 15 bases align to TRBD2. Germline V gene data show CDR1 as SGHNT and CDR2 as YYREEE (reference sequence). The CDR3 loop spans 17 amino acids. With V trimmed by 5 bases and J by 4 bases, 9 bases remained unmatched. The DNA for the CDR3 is TGTGCCAGCAGACCGGGACTAGCGGGAGGAGGAACAGAGACCCAGTACTTC. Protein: CASRPGLAGGGTETQYF.

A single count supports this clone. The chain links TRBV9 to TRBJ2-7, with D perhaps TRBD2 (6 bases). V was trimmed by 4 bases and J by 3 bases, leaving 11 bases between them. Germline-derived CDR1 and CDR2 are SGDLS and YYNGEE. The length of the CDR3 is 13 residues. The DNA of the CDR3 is TGTGCCAGCAGCCCGTTGGAGGGCTACGAGCAGTACTTC. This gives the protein CASSPLEGYEQYF.

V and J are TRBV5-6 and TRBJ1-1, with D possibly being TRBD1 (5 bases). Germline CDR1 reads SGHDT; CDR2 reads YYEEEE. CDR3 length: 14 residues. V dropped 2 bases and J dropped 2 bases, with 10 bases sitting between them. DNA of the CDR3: TGTGCCAGCAGCTTCGCGACAGAAAACACTGAAGCTTTCTTT. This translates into CASSFATENTEAFF.

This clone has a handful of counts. CDR3 region: CASSLGGQGRTEAFF. CDR3 bases: TGTGCCAGCAGCTTGGGGGGACAGGGACGCACTGAAGCTTTCTTT. The chain links TRBV5-4 to TRBJ1-1; 9 bases map to TRBD1. V gave up 0 bases and J gave up 4 bases; unmatched junction bases: 4. In germline, CDR1 is SGHNT, CDR2 YYREEE (reference sequence). This CDR3 spans 15 amino acids.

CDR3 nucleotides: TGTGCCAGCAGCAAAAGCGGGGGCTCCTACAATGAGCAGTTCTTC. Translated: CASSKSGGSYNEQFF. The chain joins TRBV21-1 to TRBJ2-1; the listed D gene, TRBD2, was not tested against the DNA. TRBV21-1 is a pseudogene locus. This CDR3 contains 15 residues.

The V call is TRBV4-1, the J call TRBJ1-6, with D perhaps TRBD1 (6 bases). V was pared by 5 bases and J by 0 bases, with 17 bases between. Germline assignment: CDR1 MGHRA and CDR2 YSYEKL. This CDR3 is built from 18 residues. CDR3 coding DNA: TGCGCCAGCAGCAACCAGGGACAAGAGAGCTCCTATAATTCACCCCTCCACTTT. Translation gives CASSNQGQESSYNSPLHF.